This TCR beta chain was recorded in a study of blood T cells in healthy people across ages. Study overall: Template switching picked up about one barcoded beta molecule for each two T cells. Study observations and caveats: Possibly, changes in expanded clonotypes were confounded because donor CMV status was unknown.

The CDR3 totals 12 residues. Germline assignment: CDR1 MNHNY and CDR2 SVGAGI (reference sequence). V was clipped by 11 bases and J by 2 bases, with 9 bases between them. A second PCR, run for roughly 7 to 11 cycles, used a sample-barcoded 5' primer plus a J-beta primer mix. TCRdb called the 5' RACE reads again in MiXCR, with one record for every CDR3 protein. The top ten clones hold approximately 7% of a sample with roughly 1.4 million distinct CDR3 sequences, around 59% of them seen once. This clonotype was counted once. The antigen is undetermined. The material sequenced was blood. This chain uses TRBV6-6 with TRBJ2-2; the D is unclear. The sequence was collected from a young man in good health. The CDR3 is CAVRKNTGELFF. CDR3 nucleotide sequence: TGTGCCGTCAGGAAAAACACCGGGGAGCTGTTTTTT.